These T cell receptor beta chains were read from a single sample in a study of OX40 agonist ivuxolimab in advanced cancers. Data came from immunoSEQ multiplex PCR; TCRdb stores just in-frame clones and leaves some out. The sample holds some 41,000 clones, about 87% seen once. The sample consisted of CD4+ or CD8+ T cells sorted from blood, taken in a trial of the OX40 agonist ivuxolimab. The receptors originated from an adult with an advanced solid tumor such as melanoma, head and neck, liver or kidney cancer. Each CDR3 is given with its conserved first and last residue. The D gene is left open where the match is weak. Expanded clones get a size class; other rows say once, few or many, or leave the size out.

j_call v_call d_call cdr3_length clone_size cdr3_aa cdr3_nt
TRBJ2-7 TRBV7-9 TRBD1 15 . CASSLETGNAYEQYF TGTGCCAGCAGCTTAGAGACAGGGAATGCCTACGAGCAGTACTTC
TRBJ2-3 TRBV7-9 TRBD2 15 . CASSLTGQPGGTQYF TGTGCCAGCAGCTTAACGGGCCAACCGGGGGGTACGCAGTATTTT
TRBJ1-1 TRBV5-1 . 14 . CASKSNPLGTEAFF TGCGCCAGCAAGTCTAACCCCTTAGGCACTGAAGCTTTCTTT
TRBJ2-6 TRBV28 . 15 . CASSQGRAGANVLTF TGTGCCAGCAGTCAGGGCAGGGCTGGGGCCAACGTCCTGACTTTC
TRBJ2-1 TRBV10-2 TRBD2 14 . CASMTGTRINEQFF TGCGCCAGCATGACCGGGACTAGGATAAATGAGCAGTTCTTC
TRBJ2-5 TRBV4-1 TRBD2 15 once CASSRGLAGEETQYF TGCGCCAGCAGCCGCGGACTAGCGGGGGAAGAGACCCAGTACTTC
TRBJ1-5 TRBV6-1 . 14 . CASRGRDGDQPQHF TGTGCCAGCAGGGGCCGGGACGGTGATCAGCCCCAGCATTTT
TRBJ1-2 TRBV28 . 14 . CASSLSVGNYGYTF TGTGCCAGCAGTTTATCAGTCGGGAACTATGGCTACACCTTC
TRBJ2-5 TRBV5-1 TRBD2 17 . CASSSRLAGTKQETQYF TGCGCCAGCAGCTCTCGACTAGCGGGGACGAAGCAAGAGACCCAGTACTTC
TRBJ2-5 TRBV5-4 . 15 . CASSPQPGLGETQYF TGTGCCAGCAGCCCCCAGCCGGGGTTAGGGGAGACCCAGTACTTC